This entry is about one T cell receptor (beta chain). The antigen is undetermined. This specimen comes from a study of T cell responses to AZD1222 COVID-19 vaccine. Assay used: immunoSEQ multiplex PCR; TCRdb lists only in-frame clones, some missing. The sample has about 99,000 clones; approximately 90% are singletons. The CDR3 has 16 amino acids. V was clipped by 5 bases and J by 0 bases, with 14 bases between them. Germline CDR1 and CDR2: SNHLY and FYNNEI. Broader study findings: Donors were mostly white British, more females; clonal diversity possibly underestimated. Samples come after the peak T cell response, not at day 14.

The clonotype comes from an adult who received the AZD1222 COVID-19 vaccine. This sequence joins TRBV2 and TRBJ1-5, with D perhaps matching TRBD1 (6 bases). This sample comprised peripheral blood, obtained 28 days after the second AZD1222 dose. The CDR3 sequence: CASSIQGGISNQPQHF. CDR3 DNA: TGTGCCAGCAGTATACAGGGTGGGATTAGCAATCAGCCCCAGCATTTT.